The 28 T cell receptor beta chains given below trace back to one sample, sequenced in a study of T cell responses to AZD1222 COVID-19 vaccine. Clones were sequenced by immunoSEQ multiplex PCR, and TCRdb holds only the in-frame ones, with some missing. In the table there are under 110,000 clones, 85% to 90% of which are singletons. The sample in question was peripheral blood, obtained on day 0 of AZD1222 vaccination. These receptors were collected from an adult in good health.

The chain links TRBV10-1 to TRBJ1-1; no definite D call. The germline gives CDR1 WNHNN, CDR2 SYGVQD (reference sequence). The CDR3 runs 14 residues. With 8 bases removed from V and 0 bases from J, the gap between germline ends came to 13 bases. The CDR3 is CASYPAQVNTEAFF. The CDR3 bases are TGCGCCAGCTACCCCGCCCAGGTGAACACTGAAGCTTTCTTT.

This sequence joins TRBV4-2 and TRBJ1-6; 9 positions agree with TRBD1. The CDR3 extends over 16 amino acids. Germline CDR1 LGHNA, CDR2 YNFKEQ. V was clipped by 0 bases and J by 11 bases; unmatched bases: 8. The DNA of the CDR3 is TGTGCCAGCAGCCAAGATGGGGACAGGGCAAAGGCACCCCTCCACTTT. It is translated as CASSQDGDRAKAPLHF.

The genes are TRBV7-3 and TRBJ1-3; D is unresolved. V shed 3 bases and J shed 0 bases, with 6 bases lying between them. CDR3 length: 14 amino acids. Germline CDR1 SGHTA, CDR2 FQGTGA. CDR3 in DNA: TGTGCCAGCAGCTTGGATAGCTCTGGAAACACCATATATTTT. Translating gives CASSLDSSGNTIYF. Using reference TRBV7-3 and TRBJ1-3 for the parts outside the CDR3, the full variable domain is GAGVSQTPSNKVTEKGKYVELRCDPISGHTALYWYRQSLGQGPEFLIYFQGTGAADDSGLPNDRFFAVRPEGSVSTLKIQRTERGDSAVYLCASSLDSSGNTIYFGEGSWLTVV.

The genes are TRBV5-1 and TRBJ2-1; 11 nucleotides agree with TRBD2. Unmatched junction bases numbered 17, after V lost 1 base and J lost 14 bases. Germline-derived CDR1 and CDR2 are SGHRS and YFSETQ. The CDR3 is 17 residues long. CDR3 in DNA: TGCGCCAGCAGCTTGTGGATGCTAGCGGGAGGACACTCTGGGGAGTTCTTC. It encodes CASSLWMLAGGHSGEFF.

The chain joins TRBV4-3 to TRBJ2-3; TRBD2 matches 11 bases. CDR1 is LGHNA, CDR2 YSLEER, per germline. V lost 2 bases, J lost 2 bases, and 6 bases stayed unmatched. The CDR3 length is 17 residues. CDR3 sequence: CASSQHSGRAVTDTQYF. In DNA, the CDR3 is TGCGCCAGCAGCCAACATAGCGGGAGGGCCGTCACAGATACGCAGTATTTT.

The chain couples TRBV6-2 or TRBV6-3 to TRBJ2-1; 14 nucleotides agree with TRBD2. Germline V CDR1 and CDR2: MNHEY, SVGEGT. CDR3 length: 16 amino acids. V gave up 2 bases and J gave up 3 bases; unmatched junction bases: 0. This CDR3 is CASSYGTSGSYNEQFF. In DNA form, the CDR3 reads TGTGCCAGCAGTTACGGGACTAGCGGGAGCTACAATGAGCAGTTCTTC.

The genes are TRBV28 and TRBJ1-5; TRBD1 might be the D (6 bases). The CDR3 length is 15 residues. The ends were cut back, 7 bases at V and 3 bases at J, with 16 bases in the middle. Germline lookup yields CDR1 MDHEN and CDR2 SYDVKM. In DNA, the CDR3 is TGTGCCAGCAAGGACAGCTTATTGCTCAATCAGCCCCAGCATTTT. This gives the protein CASKDSLLLNQPQHF. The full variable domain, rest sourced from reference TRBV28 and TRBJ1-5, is DVKVTQSSRYLVKRTGEKVFLECVQDMDHENMFWYRQDPGLGLRLIYFSYDVKMKEKGDIPEGYSVSREKKERFSLILESASTNQTSMYLCASKDSLLLNQPQHFGDGTRLSIL.

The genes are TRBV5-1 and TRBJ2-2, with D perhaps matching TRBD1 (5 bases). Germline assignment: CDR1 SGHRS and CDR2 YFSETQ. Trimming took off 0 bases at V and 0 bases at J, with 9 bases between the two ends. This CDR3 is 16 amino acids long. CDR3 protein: CASSLGQQSNTGELFF. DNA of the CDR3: TGCGCCAGCAGCTTGGGACAGCAGTCGAACACCGGGGAGCTGTTTTTT. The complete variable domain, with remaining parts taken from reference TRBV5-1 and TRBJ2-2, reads KAGVTQTPRYLIKTRGQQVTLSCSPISGHRSVSWYQQTPGQGLQFLFEYFSETQRNKGNFPGRFSGRQFSNSRSEMNVSTLELGDSALYLCASSLGQQSNTGELFFGEGSRLTVL.

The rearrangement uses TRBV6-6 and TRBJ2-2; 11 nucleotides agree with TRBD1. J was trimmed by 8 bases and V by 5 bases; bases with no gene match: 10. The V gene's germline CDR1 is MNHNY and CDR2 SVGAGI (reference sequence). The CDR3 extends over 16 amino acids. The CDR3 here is CASSLPGQGERGELFF. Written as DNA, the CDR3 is TGTGCCAGCAGTCTCCCGGGACAGGGGGAACGGGGGGAGCTGTTTTTT.

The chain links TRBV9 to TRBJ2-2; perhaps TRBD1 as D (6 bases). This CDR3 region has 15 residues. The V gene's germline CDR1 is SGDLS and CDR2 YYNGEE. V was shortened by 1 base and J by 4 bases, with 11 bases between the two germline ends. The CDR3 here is CASSVSGVGTGELFF. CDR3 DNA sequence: TGTGCCAGCAGCGTATCAGGGGTCGGCACCGGGGAGCTGTTTTTT.

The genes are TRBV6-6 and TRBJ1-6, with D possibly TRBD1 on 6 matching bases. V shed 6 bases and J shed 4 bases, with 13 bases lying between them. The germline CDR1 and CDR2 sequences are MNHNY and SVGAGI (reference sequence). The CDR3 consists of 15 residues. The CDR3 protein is CASRNRDGYNSPLHF. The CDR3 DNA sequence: TGTGCCAGCAGAAACAGGGATGGGTATAATTCACCCCTCCACTTT.

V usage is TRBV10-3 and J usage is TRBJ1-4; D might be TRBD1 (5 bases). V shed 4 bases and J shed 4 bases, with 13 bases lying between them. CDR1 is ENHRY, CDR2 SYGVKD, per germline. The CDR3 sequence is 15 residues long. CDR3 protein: CAISGQQGNNEKLFF. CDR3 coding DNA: TGTGCCATCAGTGGGCAGCAGGGTAATAATGAAAAACTGTTTTTT.

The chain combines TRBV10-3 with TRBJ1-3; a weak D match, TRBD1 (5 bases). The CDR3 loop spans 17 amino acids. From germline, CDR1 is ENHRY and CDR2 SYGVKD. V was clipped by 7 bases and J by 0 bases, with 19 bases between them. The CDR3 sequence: CAITGGGGPDSGNTIYF. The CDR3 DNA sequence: TGTGCCATCACCGGCGGGGGGGGACCAGACTCTGGAAACACCATATATTTT.

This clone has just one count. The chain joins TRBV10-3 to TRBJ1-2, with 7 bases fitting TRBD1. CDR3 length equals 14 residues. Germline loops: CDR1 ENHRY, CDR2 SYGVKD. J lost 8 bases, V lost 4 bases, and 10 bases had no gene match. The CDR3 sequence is CAISAPRGLGGYTF. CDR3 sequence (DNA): TGTGCCATCAGTGCCCCAAGGGGGCTTGGAGGCTACACCTTC.

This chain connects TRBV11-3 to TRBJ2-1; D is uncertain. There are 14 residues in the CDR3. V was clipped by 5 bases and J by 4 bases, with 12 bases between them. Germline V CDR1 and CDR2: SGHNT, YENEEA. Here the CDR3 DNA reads TGTGCCAGCAGCCCAGCGAGTGCATACAATGAGCAGTTCTTC. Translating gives CASSPASAYNEQFF.

The CDR3 is CATSDSGTGNNEQFF. The CDR3, as DNA: TGTGCCACCAGTGATTCCGGGACAGGGAACAATGAGCAGTTCTTC. V gene TRBV24-1 combines with J gene TRBJ2-1; 9 bases align to TRBD1. The germline gives CDR1 KGHDR, CDR2 SFDVKD. This CDR3 region has 15 residues. The junction had 3 bases not matched to a gene; V was cut back by 2 bases and J by 5 bases.

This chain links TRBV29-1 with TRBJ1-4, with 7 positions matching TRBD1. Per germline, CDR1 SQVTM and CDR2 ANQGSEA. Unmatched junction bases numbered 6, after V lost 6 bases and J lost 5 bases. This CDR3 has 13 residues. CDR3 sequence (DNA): TGCAGCGTCCGACAGGGTGTGAATGAAAAACTGTTTTTT. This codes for CSVRQGVNEKLFF.

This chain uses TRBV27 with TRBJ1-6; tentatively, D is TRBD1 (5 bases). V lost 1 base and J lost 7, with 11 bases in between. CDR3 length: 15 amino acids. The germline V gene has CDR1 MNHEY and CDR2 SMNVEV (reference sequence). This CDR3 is CASSLWQGGNSPLHF. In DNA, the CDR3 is TGTGCCAGCAGTTTATGGCAGGGAGGGAATTCACCCCTCCACTTT.

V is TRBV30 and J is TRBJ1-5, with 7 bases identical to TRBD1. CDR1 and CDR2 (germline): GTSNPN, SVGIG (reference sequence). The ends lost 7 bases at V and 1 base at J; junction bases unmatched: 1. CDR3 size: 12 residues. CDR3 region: CASGQSNQPQHF. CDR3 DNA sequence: TGTGCCTCGGGACAGAGCAATCAGCCCCAGCATTTT.

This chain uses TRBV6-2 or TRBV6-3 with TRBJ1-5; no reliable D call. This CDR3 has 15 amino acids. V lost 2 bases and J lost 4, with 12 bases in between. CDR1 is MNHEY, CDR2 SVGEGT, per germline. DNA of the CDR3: TGTGCCAGCAGTTACCCTCAACGTCGGAATCAGCCCCAGCATTTT. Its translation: CASSYPQRRNQPQHF.

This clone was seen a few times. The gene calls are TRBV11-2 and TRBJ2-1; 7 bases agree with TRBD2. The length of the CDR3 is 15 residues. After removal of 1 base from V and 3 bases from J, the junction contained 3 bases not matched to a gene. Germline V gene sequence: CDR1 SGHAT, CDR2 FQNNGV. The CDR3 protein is CASSLGGSLYNEQFF. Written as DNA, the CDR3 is TGTGCCAGCAGCTTAGGCGGGAGCCTCTACAATGAGCAGTTCTTC.

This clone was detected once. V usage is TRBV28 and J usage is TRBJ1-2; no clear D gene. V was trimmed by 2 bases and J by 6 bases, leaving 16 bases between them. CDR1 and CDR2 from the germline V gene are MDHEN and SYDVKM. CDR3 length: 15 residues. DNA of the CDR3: TGTGCCAGCAGTTTAGAGCCCCCAGGCCGAGATGGCTACACCTTC. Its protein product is CASSLEPPGRDGYTF.

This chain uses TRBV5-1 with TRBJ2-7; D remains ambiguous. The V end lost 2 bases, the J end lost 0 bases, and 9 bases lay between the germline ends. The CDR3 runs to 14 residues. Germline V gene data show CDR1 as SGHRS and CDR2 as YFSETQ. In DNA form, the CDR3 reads TGCGCCAGCAGCTTAATGGCTACCTCCTACGAGCAGTACTTC. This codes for CASSLMATSYEQYF.

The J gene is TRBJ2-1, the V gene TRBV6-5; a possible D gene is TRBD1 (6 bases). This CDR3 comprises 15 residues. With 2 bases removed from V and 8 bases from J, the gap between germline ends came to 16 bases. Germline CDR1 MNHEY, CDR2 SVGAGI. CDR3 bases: TGTGCCAGCAGTTACGGGGGCGGACGCTTTGATGAGCAGTTCTTC. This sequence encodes CASSYGGGRFDEQFF.

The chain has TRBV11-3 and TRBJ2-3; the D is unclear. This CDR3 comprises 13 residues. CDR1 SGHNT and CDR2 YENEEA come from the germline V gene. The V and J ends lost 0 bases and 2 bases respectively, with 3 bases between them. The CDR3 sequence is CASSLEPTDTQYF. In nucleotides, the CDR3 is TGTGCCAGCAGCTTAGAGCCCACAGATACGCAGTATTTT.

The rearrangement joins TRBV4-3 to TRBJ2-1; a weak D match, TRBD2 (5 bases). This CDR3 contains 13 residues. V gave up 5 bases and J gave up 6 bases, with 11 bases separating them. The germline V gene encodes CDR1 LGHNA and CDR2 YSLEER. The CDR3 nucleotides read TGCGCCAGCAGCGGACTTAGAAGCAATGAGCAGTTCTTC. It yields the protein CASSGLRSNEQFF.

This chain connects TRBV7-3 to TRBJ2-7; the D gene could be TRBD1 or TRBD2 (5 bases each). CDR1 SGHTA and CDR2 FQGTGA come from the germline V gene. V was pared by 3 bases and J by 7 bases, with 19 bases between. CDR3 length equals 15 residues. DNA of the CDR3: TGTGCCAGCAGCTTGGGGTCCGGGACCCGGGGAGAGCAGTACTTC. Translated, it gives CASSLGSGTRGEQYF.

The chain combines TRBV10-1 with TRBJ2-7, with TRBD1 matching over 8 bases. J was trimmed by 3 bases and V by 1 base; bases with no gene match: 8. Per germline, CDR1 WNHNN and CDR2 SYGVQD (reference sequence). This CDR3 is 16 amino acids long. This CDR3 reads CASSELTDREIYEQYF. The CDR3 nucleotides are TGCGCCAGCAGTGAGTTGACGGACAGGGAGATCTACGAGCAGTACTTC.